This TCR beta chain was identified during a study of cytomegalovirus exposure and HLA in healthy donors. Germline V gene sequence: CDR1 MNHNS, CDR2 SASEGT. The CDR3 has 15 residues. Unmatched junction bases numbered 0, after V lost 5 bases and J lost 0 bases. Study results and limitations: Later analysis identified a missense DCLRE1C variant that was linked to TCR beta V- and J-gene trimming. Approximately 160 TCR beta chains were listed as cytomegalovirus-associated. A few V segments could not be told apart, such as TRBV6-2 and TRBV6-3, and were left out. Reportedly, cytomegalovirus status was diagnosed with high sensitivity and specificity.

Vbeta (60) and Jbeta (13) primers were used in the PCR. The protocol was immunoSEQ multiplex PCR, while the TCRdb copy is restricted to in-frame clones and leaves out a portion. The sample holds some 90,000 clones, less than 80% seen once. Note on this clone: Its matching antigen is unknown.

Sample: PBMCs. This sequence was found in a woman between 40 and 55 years old in good health and CMV-seronegative. This rearrangement joins TRBV6-1 to TRBJ2-1; 11 nucleotides align to TRBD2. The CDR3 bases are TGTGCCAGCAGTACTAGCGGGGGCTCCTACAATGAGCAGTTCTTC. Its translation is CASSTSGGSYNEQFF.